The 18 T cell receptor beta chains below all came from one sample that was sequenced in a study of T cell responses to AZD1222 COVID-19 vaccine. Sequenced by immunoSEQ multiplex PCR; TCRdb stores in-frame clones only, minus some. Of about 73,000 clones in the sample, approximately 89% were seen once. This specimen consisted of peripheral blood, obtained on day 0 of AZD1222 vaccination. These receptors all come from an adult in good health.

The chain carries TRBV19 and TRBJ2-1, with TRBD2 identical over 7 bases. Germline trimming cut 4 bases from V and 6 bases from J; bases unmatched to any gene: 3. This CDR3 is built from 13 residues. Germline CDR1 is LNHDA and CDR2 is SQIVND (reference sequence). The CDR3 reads CASSTGGINEQFF. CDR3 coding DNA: TGTGCCAGTAGTACCGGGGGGATCAATGAGCAGTTCTTC. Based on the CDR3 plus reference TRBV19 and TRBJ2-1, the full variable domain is DGGITQSPKYLFRKEGQNVTLSCEQNLNHDAMYWYRQDPGQGLRLIYYSQIVNDFQKGDIAEGYSVSREKKESFPLTVTSAQKNPTAFYLCASSTGGINEQFFGPGTRLTVL.

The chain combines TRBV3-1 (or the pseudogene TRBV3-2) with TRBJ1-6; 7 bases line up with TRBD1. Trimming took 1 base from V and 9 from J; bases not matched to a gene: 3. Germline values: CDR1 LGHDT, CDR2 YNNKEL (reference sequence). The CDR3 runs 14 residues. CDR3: CASSQVTGVSPLHF. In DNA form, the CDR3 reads TGTGCCAGCAGCCAAGTCACAGGGGTTTCACCCCTCCACTTT.

Written as DNA, the CDR3 is TGCACCGTAATACCCCAAGGAACCTATGGCTACACCTTC. Residues: CTVIPQGTYGYTF. This chain links TRBV29-1 with TRBJ1-2; unclear D gene. Germline-derived CDR1 and CDR2 are SQVTM and ANQGSEA. This CDR3 spans 13 amino acids.

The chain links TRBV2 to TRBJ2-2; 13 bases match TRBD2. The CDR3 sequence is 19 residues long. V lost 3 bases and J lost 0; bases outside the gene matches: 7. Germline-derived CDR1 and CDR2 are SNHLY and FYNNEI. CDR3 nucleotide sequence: TGTGCCAGCAGTGACTTGGGACTAGCGGGAAACGCGAACACCGGGGAGCTGTTTTTT. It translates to CASSDLGLAGNANTGELFF.

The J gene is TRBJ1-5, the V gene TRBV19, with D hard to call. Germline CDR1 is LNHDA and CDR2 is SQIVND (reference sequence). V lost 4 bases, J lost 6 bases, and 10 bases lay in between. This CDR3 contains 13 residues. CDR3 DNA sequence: TGTGCCAGTAGTAGGCAGTACAGTCAGCCCCAGCATTTT. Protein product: CASSRQYSQPQHF.

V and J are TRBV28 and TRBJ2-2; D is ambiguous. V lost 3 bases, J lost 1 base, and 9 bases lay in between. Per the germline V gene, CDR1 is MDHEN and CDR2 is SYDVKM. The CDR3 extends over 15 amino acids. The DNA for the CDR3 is TGTGCCAGCAGTTTCACCCAGCTGAACACCGGGGAGCTGTTTTTT. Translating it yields CASSFTQLNTGELFF.

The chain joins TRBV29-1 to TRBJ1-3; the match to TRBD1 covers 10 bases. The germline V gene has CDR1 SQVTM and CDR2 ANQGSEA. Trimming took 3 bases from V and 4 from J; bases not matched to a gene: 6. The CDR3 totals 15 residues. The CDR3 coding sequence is TGCAGCGTTGATCTGCCGACAGGGGGCGGAAACACCATATATTTT. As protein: CSVDLPTGGGNTIYF.

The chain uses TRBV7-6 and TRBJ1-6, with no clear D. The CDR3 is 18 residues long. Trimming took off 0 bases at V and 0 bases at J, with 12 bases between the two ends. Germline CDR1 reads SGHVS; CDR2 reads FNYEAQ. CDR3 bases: TGTGCCAGCAGCTTAGCCCCGGAGGGTAGCTCCTATAATTCACCCCTCCACTTT. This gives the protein CASSLAPEGSSYNSPLHF.

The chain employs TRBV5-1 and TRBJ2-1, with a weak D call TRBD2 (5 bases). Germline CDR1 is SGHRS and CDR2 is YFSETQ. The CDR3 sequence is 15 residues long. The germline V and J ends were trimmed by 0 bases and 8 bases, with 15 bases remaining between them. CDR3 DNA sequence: TGCGCCAGCAGCTTGGTAGCTAGCTCGGGCGATGAGCAGTTCTTC. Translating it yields CASSLVASSGDEQFF.

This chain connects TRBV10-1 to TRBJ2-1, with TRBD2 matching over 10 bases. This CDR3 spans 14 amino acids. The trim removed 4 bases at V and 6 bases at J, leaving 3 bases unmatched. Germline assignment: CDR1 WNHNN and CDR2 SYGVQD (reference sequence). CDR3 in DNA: TGCGCCAGCAGTGGGGCTAGCGGGAGCAATGAGCAGTTCTTC. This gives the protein CASSGASGSNEQFF.

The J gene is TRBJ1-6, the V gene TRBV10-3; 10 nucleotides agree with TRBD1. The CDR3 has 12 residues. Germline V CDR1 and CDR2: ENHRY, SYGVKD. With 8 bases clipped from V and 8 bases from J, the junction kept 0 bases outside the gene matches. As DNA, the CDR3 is TGTGCCATCGGACAGGGGGATTCACCCCTCCACTTT. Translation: CAIGQGDSPLHF.

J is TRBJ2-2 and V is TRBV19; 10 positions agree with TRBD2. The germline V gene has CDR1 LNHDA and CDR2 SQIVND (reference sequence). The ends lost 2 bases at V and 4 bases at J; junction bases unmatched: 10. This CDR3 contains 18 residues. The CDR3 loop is CASSILEASGSGTGELFF. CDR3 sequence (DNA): TGTGCCAGTAGTATACTTGAGGCTAGCGGGAGTGGCACCGGGGAGCTGTTTTTT.

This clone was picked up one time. CDR3 nucleotides: TGTGCCAGCAGTGTTGGAGGCACTGAAGCTTTCTTT. This sequence encodes CASSVGGTEAFF. The gene calls are TRBV6-8 and TRBJ1-1; no reliable D call. The CDR3 loop spans 12 amino acids. V dropped 5 bases and J dropped 4 bases, with 8 bases sitting between them. Per germline, CDR1 MNHGY and CDR2 SAAAGT.

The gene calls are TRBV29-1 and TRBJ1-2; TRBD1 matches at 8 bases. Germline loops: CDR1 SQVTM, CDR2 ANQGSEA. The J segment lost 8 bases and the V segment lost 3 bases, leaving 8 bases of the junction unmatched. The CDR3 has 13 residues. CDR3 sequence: CSVESRTGLGYTF. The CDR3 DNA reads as TGCAGCGTTGAGAGCCGGACAGGGTTGGGCTACACCTTC.

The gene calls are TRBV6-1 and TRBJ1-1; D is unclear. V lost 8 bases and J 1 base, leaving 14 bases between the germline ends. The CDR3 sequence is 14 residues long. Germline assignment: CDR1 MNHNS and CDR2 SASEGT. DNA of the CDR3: TGTGCCAGCCCCGATCGGGCAGAGAACACTGAAGCTTTCTTT. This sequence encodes CASPDRAENTEAFF.

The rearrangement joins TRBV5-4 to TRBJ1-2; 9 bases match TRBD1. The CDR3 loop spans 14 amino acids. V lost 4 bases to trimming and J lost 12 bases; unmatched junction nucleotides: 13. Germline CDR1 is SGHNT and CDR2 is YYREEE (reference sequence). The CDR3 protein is CASSIRDRALRDTF. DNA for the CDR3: TGTGCCAGCAGCATACGGGACAGGGCTCTAAGGGACACCTTC.

CDR3 protein: CASRAGGSDTGELFF. DNA for the CDR3: TGTGCCAGCAGGGCGGGGGGCTCGGACACCGGGGAGCTGTTTTTT. The chain uses TRBV6-5 and TRBJ2-2; 8 bases agree with TRBD2. Germline assignment: CDR1 MNHEY and CDR2 SVGAGI. With V trimmed by 6 bases and J by 3 bases, 6 bases remained unmatched. The CDR3 contains 15 residues.

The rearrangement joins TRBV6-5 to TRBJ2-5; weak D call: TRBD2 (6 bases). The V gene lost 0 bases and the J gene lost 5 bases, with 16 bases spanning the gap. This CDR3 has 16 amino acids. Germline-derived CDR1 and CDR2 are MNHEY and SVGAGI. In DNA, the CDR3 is TGTGCCAGCAGTTACTCCTCTTCAGGGACTGTGGAGACCCAGTACTTC. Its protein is CASSYSSSGTVETQYF.